The rows below give T cell receptor beta chains drawn from one sample of a study of cytomegalovirus exposure and HLA in healthy donors. Assay used: immunoSEQ multiplex PCR; TCRdb lists only in-frame clones, some missing. The listing records 200,000 or so clones. Input material: PBMCs. These receptors were taken from a boy aged 5-17 years in good health and CMV-seronegative. The CDR3 runs from the conserved cysteine through the conserved F or W. The D gene is left open where the match is weak.

V gene: TRBV7-2; CDR3 length: 14; J gene: TRBJ1-2; D gene: TRBD1; CDR3 protein: CASGGQGADYGYTF; CDR3 DNA: TGTGCCAGTGGGGGACAGGGGGCTGACTATGGCTACACCTTC
V gene: TRBV6-5; CDR3 length: 12; J gene: TRBJ1-4; D gene: .; CDR3 protein: CASSFSGEKLFF; CDR3 DNA: TGTGCCAGCAGTTTCAGCGGTGAAAAACTGTTTTTT
V gene: TRBV21-1; CDR3 length: 14; J gene: TRBJ1-2; D gene: .; CDR3 protein: CASSSRQVHGGYTF; CDR3 DNA: TGTGCCAGCAGCTCTCGACAGGTTCACGGGGGCTACACCTTC
V gene: TRBV5-1; CDR3 length: 15; J gene: TRBJ2-7; D gene: TRBD1; CDR3 protein: CASSLGGTGQYEQYF; CDR3 DNA: TGCGCCAGCAGCTTGGGGGGGACAGGGCAGTACGAGCAGTACTTC
V gene: TRBV11-2; CDR3 length: 13; J gene: TRBJ2-1; D gene: .; CDR3 protein: CASRPSHSPEQFF; CDR3 DNA: TGTGCCAGCAGACCAAGTCATAGCCCTGAGCAGTTCTTC
V gene: TRBV6-5; CDR3 length: 15; J gene: TRBJ1-6; D gene: TRBD1; CDR3 protein: CASSLTQGARSPLHF; CDR3 DNA: TGTGCCAGCAGTTTAACACAGGGGGCTAGATCACCCCTCCACTTT
V gene: TRBV19; CDR3 length: 16; J gene: TRBJ2-5; D gene: TRBD2; CDR3 protein: CASSIGPSGGPETQYF; CDR3 DNA: TGTGCCAGTAGTATAGGCCCTAGCGGGGGGCCCGAGACCCAGTACTTC
V gene: TRBV30; CDR3 length: 14; J gene: TRBJ2-3; D gene: TRBD2; CDR3 protein: CAWSVAGLTDTQYF; CDR3 DNA: TGTGCCTGGAGTGTAGCGGGGCTAACAGATACGCAGTATTTT
V gene: TRBV7-6; CDR3 length: 17; J gene: TRBJ2-6; D gene: TRBD1; CDR3 protein: CASSLVGQGSGANVLTF; CDR3 DNA: TGTGCCAGCAGCTTAGTGGGACAGGGCTCTGGGGCCAACGTCCTGACTTTC
V gene: TRBV7-2; CDR3 length: 15; J gene: TRBJ2-7; D gene: .; CDR3 protein: CASSLPLLRGYEQYF; CDR3 DNA: TGTGCCAGCAGCTTACCCTTACTTAGAGGGTACGAGCAGTACTTC
V gene: TRBV9; CDR3 length: 12; J gene: TRBJ1-2; D gene: .; CDR3 protein: CASTTGRDGYTF; CDR3 DNA: TGTGCCAGCACCACAGGGCGTGATGGCTACACCTTC
V gene: TRBV27; CDR3 length: 12; J gene: TRBJ2-1; D gene: .; CDR3 protein: CASSPGTREQFF; CDR3 DNA: TGTGCCAGCAGCCCGGGAACCCGCGAGCAGTTCTTC
V gene: TRBV4-2; CDR3 length: 15; J gene: TRBJ2-7; D gene: TRBD1; CDR3 protein: CASSQVTGNSYEQYF; CDR3 DNA: TGTGCCAGCAGCCAAGTGACAGGGAATTCCTACGAGCAGTACTTC
V gene: TRBV5-8; CDR3 length: 15; J gene: TRBJ1-1; D gene: TRBD1; CDR3 protein: CASRHDRGANTEAFF; CDR3 DNA: TGTGCCAGCAGACACGACAGGGGCGCAAACACTGAAGCTTTCTTT